This TCR beta chain comes out of a study of OX40 agonist ivuxolimab in advanced cancers. Regarding the study as a whole: Patients who responded partially at 0.1-3.0 mg/kg showed clonal expansion ranking among the lowest.

CDR1 and CDR2 from the germline V gene are MNHEY and SVGAGI. Trimming at V came to 8 bases and at J to 4 bases, leaving 9 bases not matched to a gene. This CDR3 comprises 14 residues. Some clones are missing from TCRdb's copy, which holds only in-frame ones; the method was immunoSEQ multiplex PCR. This repertoire shows 35,000 to 50,000 clones, around 87% found once; its top ten account for about 32%. In the case of this clone: What it recognizes is unknown.

Sequencing used CD4+ or CD8+ T cells sorted from blood, obtained in a trial of the OX40 agonist ivuxolimab. This clonotype was sampled from an adult with an advanced solid tumor such as melanoma, head and neck, liver or kidney cancer. The V gene is TRBV6-5, the J gene TRBJ2-3; 7 nucleotides line up with TRBD2. The CDR3 sequence: CASSLWEGADTQYF. In DNA form, the CDR3 reads TGTGCCAGCTCCCTCTGGGAGGGCGCAGATACGCAGTATTTT.